Listed below are T cell receptor beta chains from one sample, sequenced in a study of T cells in pancreatic ductal adenocarcinoma. Libraries were prepared by immunoSEQ multiplex PCR; TCRdb keeps only in-frame clonotypes and omits some of them. Of about 2,600 clones listed, roughly 69% are singletons. The sample taken for sequencing was pancreatic tumor tissue. These receptors were obtained from a human donor with pancreatic ductal adenocarcinoma. The CDR3 runs from the conserved cysteine through the conserved F or W.

j_gene,v_gene,CDR3aa
TRBJ1-1,TRBV11-2,CASSLILLGDTEAFF
TRBJ2-1,TRBV4-2,CASSLAVRNEQFF
TRBJ2-5,TRBV4-3,CASSQDRRETQYF
TRBJ2-3,TRBV7-2,CASSDGGLFTDTQYF
TRBJ2-7,TRBV4-3,CASSARALFSYEQYF
TRBJ2-7,TRBV7-9,CASSLQEWGSYEQYF
TRBJ2-3,TRBV19,CASTPLGLAGDSDTQYF
TRBJ1-5,TRBV18,CASSRAGGYQPQHF
TRBJ2-2,TRBV7-2,CASSLGRGQGANTGELFF
TRBJ2-5,TRBV4-2,CASSQDPSGSQETQYF
TRBJ2-2,TRBV7-3,CASSLLASGRSTGELFF
TRBJ1-6,TRBV9,CASSALDSNSPLHF
TRBJ1-2,TRBV19,CASSYRDRYGYTF
TRBJ2-7,TRBV4-1,CASRPLAVKGGSSDEQYF
TRBJ1-6,TRBV7-3,CASSLAGPNSPLHF
TRBJ1-1,TRBV10-3,CAIKVDLRYTEAFF
TRBJ2-7,TRBV6-1,CASSEGSIGQYEQYF
TRBJ2-2,TRBV2,CAATGTGVAGELFF